This entry is about one TCR beta chain. The antigen is unknown. V lost 5 bases to trimming and J lost 1 base; unmatched junction nucleotides: 8. The CDR3 runs to 16 residues. In germline, CDR1 is SGHTA, CDR2 FQGNSA. The source of the sample is a study of PD-1 blockade in classical Hodgkin lymphoma. Study as a whole: Nivolumab 3 mg/kg was given intravenously every 2 weeks. Study-wide results and caveats: Patients with an early start, nivolumab under 1 year after ASCT, were excluded. Reasons behind the repertoire differences stay unclear, perhaps disease activity or earlier therapy.

Clones were read by immunoSEQ multiplex PCR, and TCRdb kept only the in-frame ones, dropping some. The sample has fewer than 40,000 clones; about 88% are singletons. Noted time point: cycle 4 day 1 (C4D1), after about 6 weeks of nivolumab. Brentuximab vedotin exposure varied among the patients, all of whom had relapsed after autologous stem cell transplantation. By magnetic negative selection, CD4+ T cells were purified from thawed PBMCs. The sample consisted of CD4+ T cells from blood, taken before the fourth cycle of nivolumab. This sequence was found in a human donor with classical Hodgkin lymphoma. The V and J genes are TRBV7-2 and TRBJ2-1, with 7 bases lining up with TRBD1. CDR3 coding DNA: TGTGCCAGCAGCCCAGCAGGGACAGAATCCTACAATGAGCAGTTCTTC. It encodes CASSPAGTESYNEQFF.